One and the same sample provided the 5 T cell receptor beta chains below, sequenced in a study of CD8 T cells in ankylosing spondylitis (dated by TCRdb to between 2016 and 2019). The paper as a whole reports these results and caveats: A TCR beta motif made up of several highly homologous amino acid variants appeared to be characteristic of blood from ankylosing spondylitis patients.

These TCRs' antigens remain unknown. Library preparation employed 5' RACE. TCRdb shows the sequencer as Illumina HiSeq 2500. TCRdb reworked the public reads: Q25 trimming with fastp, MiXCR clone assembly, productive beta chains retained. Rows are unified per CDR3 protein, each entry keeping the most common DNA and genes. The sample table lists more than 500,000 distinct CDR3 sequences, about 5.4% of them with a count of one. Roughly 3.3% of the sample is held by the ten biggest clonotypes. The specimen sequenced was blood, either unsorted or a sorted T cell fraction (not recorded which). The receptor source for this set is a male donor with ankylosing spondylitis.

This clonotype was found many times. The chain carries TRBV5-1 and TRBJ2-4, with D possibly TRBD2 on 7 matching bases. V was clipped by 2 bases and J by 8 bases, with 11 bases between them. The CDR3 covers 13 residues. Germline CDR1 reads SGHRS; CDR2 reads YFSETQ. As DNA, the CDR3 is TGCGCCAGCAGCTTCCAGGGGAGGGACATTCAGTACTTC. Protein product: CASSFQGRDIQYF.

This clonotype was recorded at least ten times. J is TRBJ2-3 and V is TRBV29-1, with 11 bases matching TRBD2. The CDR3 consists of 15 residues. V lost 1 base to trimming and J lost 4 bases; unmatched junction nucleotides: 4. Germline CDR1 and CDR2: SQVTM and ANQGSEA. CDR3 in DNA: TGCAGCGTTGAAGGTAGCGGGAGGGGTCCAGATACGCAGTATTTT. Its translation: CSVEGSGRGPDTQYF.

This chain uses TRBV6-2 or TRBV6-3 with TRBJ2-7; TRBD1 is a possible D gene (5 bases). CDR1 and CDR2 from the germline V gene are MNHEY and SVGEGT. The CDR3 totals 13 residues. V lost 2 bases, J lost 7 bases, and 12 bases lay in between. Here the CDR3 reads CASSYTGTREQYF. The CDR3 DNA sequence: TGTGCCAGCAGTTACACAGGAACGAGGGAGCAGTACTTC.

Ten or more counts support this clonotype. The rearrangement links TRBV28 to TRBJ2-2, with a possible D match to TRBD1 (5 bases). The V end lost 6 bases, the J end lost 4 bases, and 12 bases lay between the germline ends. There are 14 residues in the CDR3. The germline CDR1 and CDR2 sequences are MDHEN and SYDVKM. DNA of the CDR3: TGTGCCAGCAGGGCCAGGGTGGCCACCGGGGAGCTGTTTTTT. It codes for CASRARVATGELFF.

There are many counts of this clonotype. This chain joins TRBV12-3 or TRBV12-4 and TRBJ1-1; 7 positions match TRBD1. The ends lost 8 bases at V and 4 bases at J; junction bases unmatched: 13. The CDR3 has 15 amino acids. The CDR3 is CASDSFYPGGTEAFF. The CDR3 DNA follows: TGTGCCAGCGATTCGTTTTATCCAGGGGGCACTGAAGCTTTCTTT.